This T cell receptor (beta chain) was recovered during a study of control samples from healthy donors and cancer patients. Trimming shortened V by 0 bases and J by 2 bases, and 9 bases separated the two germline ends. The germline V gene has CDR1 SGHAT and CDR2 FQNNGV. CDR3 length: 15 amino acids. TCRdb keeps only in-frame clones here, not all; method: immunoSEQ multiplex PCR. The sample holds about 57,000 clones, 80% to 95% seen once. The sequence was obtained from a man in his thirties or forties with colorectal cancer. The sequenced sample consisted of PBMCs. The chain is built from TRBV11-2 and TRBJ2-3; D uncertain. The CDR3 loop is CASSLEGYITDTQYF. The CDR3 DNA is TGTGCCAGCAGCTTAGAAGGTTACATCACAGATACGCAGTATTTT.